The sequence of this T cell receptor beta chain was determined in a study of T cells of healthy individuals. Via MiXCR, TCRdb re-called the 5' RACE reads, giving one row per CDR3 protein. This table holds some 69,000 distinct CDR3 sequences, about 16% found once. This clonotype was seen only a few times. The length of the CDR3 is 12 residues. Trimming shortened V by 2 bases and J by 4 bases, and 6 bases separated the two germline ends. V usage is TRBV12-3 or TRBV12-4 and J usage is TRBJ2-7; D not resolved. This clonotype originated in a human donor in good health. In nucleotides, the CDR3 is TGTGCCAGCAGTTTAAGTCCTTACGAGCAGTACTTC. Translating it yields CASSLSPYEQYF.